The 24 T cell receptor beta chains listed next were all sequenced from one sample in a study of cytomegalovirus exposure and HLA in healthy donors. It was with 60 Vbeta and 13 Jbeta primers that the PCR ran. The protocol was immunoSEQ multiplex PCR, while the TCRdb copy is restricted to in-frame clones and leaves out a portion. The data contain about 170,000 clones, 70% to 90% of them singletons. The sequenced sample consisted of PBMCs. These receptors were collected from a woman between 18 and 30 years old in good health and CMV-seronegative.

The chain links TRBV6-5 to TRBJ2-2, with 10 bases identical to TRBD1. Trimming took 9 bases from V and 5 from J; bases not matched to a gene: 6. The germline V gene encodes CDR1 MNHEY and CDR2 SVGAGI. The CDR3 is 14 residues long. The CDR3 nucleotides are TGTGCCAGTCAGACAGGGGGCCGTACCGGGGAGCTGTTTTTT. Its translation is CASQTGGRTGELFF.

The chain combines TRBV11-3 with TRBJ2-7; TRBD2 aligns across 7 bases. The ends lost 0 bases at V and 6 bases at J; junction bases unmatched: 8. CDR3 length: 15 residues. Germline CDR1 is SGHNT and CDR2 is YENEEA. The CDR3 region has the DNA TGTGCCAGCAGCTTAGAGGGCCAGCGGGACGTCGAGCAGTACTTC. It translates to CASSLEGQRDVEQYF.

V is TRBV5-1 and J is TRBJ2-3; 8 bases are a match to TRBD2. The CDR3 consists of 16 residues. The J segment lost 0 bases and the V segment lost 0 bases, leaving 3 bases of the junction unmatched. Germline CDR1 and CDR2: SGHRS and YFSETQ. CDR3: CASSLGTSTSTDTQYF. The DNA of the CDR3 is TGCGCCAGCAGCTTGGGGACTAGCACTAGCACAGATACGCAGTATTTT. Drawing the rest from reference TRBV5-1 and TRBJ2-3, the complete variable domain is KAGVTQTPRYLIKTRGQQVTLSCSPISGHRSVSWYQQTPGQGLQFLFEYFSETQRNKGNFPGRFSGRQFSNSRSEMNVSTLELGDSALYLCASSLGTSTSTDTQYFGPGTRLTVL.

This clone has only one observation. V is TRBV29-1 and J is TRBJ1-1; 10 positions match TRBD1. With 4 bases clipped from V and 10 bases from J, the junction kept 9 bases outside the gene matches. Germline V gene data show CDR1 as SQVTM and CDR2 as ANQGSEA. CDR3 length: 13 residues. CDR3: CSVAPGTGAGAFF. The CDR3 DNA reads TGCAGCGTTGCCCCCGGGACAGGGGCGGGAGCTTTCTTT.

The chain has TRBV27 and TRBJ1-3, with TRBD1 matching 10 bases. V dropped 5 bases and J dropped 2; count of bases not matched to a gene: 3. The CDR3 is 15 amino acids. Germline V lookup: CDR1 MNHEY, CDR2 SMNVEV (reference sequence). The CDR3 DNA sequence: TGTGCCAGCAGTCCCGGGACAGGGGCTGGAAACACCATATATTTT. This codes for CASSPGTGAGNTIYF.

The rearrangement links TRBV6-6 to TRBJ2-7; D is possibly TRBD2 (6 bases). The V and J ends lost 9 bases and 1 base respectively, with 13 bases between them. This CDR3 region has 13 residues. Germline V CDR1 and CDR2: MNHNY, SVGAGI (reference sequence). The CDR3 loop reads CASTREASYEQYF. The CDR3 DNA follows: TGTGCCAGTACGAGGGAGGCTTCCTACGAGCAGTACTTC.

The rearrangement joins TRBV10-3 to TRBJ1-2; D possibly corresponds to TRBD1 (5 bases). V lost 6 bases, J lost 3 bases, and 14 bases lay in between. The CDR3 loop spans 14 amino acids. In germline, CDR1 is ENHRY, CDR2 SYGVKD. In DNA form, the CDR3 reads TGTGCCATCAGCCGCAGGGCACGAGACTATGGCTACACCTTC. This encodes CAISRRARDYGYTF.

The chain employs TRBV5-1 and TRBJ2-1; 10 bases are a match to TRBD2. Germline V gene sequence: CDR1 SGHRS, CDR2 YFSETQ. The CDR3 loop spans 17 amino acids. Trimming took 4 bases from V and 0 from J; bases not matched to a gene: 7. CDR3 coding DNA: TGCGCCAGCAGCCGGGCCTCTAGCGGGGGCTCCTACAATGAGCAGTTCTTC. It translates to CASSRASSGGSYNEQFF.

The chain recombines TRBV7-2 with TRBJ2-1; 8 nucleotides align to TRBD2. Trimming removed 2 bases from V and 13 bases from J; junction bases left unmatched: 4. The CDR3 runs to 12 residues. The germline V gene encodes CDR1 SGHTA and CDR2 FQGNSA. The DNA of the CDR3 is TGTGCCAGCAGCTTAAGAGCGGGGGACCAGTTCTTC. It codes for CASSLRAGDQFF. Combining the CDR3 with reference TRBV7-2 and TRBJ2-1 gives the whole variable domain GAGVSQSPSNKVTEKGKDVELRCDPISGHTALYWYRQSLGQGLEFLIYFQGNSAPDKSGLPSDRFSAERTGGSVSTLTIQRTQQEDSAVYLCASSLRAGDQFFGPGTRLTVL.

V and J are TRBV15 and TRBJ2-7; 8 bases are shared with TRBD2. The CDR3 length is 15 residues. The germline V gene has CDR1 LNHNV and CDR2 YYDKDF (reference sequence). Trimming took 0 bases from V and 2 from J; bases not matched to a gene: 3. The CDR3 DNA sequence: TGTGCCACCAGCAGAGAGAGCGGGAGCGCCTACGAGCAGTACTTC. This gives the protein CATSRESGSAYEQYF.

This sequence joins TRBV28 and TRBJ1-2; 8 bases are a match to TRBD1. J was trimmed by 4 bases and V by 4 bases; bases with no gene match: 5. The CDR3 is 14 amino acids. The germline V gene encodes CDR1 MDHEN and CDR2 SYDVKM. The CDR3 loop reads CASSSPTGVYGYTF. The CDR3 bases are TGTGCCAGCAGTTCACCGACAGGGGTCTATGGCTACACCTTC.

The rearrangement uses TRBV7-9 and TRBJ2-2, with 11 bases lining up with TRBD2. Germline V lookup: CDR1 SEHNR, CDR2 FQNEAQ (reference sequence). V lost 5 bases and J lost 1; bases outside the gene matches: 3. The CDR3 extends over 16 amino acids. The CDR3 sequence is CASSRGLAGNTGELFF. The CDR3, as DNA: TGTGCCAGCAGCAGAGGACTAGCGGGGAACACCGGGGAGCTGTTTTTT.

The CDR3 loop reads CASFHSGMNEQFF. The CDR3, as DNA: TGTGCCAGTTTTCACTCGGGTATGAATGAGCAGTTCTTC. This chain connects TRBV6-1 to TRBJ2-1; D call uncertain. The germline gives CDR1 MNHNS, CDR2 SASEGT. The CDR3 is made up of 13 amino acids. Trimming removed 9 bases from V and 7 bases from J, with 16 bases in between.

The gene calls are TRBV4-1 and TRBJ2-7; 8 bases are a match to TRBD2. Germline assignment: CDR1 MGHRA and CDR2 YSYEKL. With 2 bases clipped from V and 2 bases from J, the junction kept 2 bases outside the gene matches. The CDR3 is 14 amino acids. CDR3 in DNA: TGCGCCAGCAGCCAATTAGCGGGGCCCTACGAGCAGTACTTC. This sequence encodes CASSQLAGPYEQYF.

This chain's CDR3 is CASSMSQGMNTEAFF. The CDR3 DNA follows: TGTGCCAGCAGCATGTCACAGGGGATGAACACTGAAGCTTTCTTT. The chain has TRBV28 and TRBJ1-1; 7 positions match TRBD1. Unmatched junction bases numbered 7, after V lost 6 bases and J lost 0 bases. The CDR3 runs 15 residues. CDR1 is MDHEN, CDR2 SYDVKM, per germline. Using reference TRBV28 and TRBJ1-1 for the parts outside the CDR3, the full variable domain is DVKVTQSSRYLVKRTGEKVFLECVQDMDHENMFWYRQDPGLGLRLIYFSYDVKMKEKGDIPEGYSVSREKKERFSLILESASTNQTSMYLCASSMSQGMNTEAFFGQGTRLTVV.

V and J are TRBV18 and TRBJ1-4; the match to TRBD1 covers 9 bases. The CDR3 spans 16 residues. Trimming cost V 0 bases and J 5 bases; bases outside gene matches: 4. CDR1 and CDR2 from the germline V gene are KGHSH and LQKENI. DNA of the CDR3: TGTGCCAGCTCACCACCATGGACAGGGGAAAATGAAAAACTGTTTTTT. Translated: CASSPPWTGENEKLFF.

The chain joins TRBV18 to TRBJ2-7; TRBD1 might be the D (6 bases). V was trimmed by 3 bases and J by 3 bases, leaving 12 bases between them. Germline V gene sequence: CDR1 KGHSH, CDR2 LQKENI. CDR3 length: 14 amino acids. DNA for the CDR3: TGTGCCAGCTCACCGGACAGAGACCGCTACGAGCAGTACTTC. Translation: CASSPDRDRYEQYF.

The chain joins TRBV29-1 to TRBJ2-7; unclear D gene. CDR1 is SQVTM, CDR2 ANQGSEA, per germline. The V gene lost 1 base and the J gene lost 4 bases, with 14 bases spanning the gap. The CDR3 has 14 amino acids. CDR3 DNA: TGCAGCGTTGAAGTATCTAGTCTCCCATACGAGCAGTACTTC. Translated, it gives CSVEVSSLPYEQYF.

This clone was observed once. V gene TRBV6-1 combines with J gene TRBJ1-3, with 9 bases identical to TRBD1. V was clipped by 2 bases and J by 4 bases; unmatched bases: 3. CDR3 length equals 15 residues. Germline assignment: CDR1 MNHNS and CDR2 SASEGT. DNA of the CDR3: TGTGCCAGCAGTGAACTGGGGACAGGGGGAAACACCATATATTTT. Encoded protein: CASSELGTGGNTIYF.

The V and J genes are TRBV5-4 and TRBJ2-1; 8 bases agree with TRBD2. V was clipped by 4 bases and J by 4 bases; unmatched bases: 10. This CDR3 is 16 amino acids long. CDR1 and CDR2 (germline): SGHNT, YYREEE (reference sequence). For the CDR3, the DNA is TGTGCCAGCAGCCGGACTAGCCTCCTAGGTTACAATGAGCAGTTCTTC. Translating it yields CASSRTSLLGYNEQFF.

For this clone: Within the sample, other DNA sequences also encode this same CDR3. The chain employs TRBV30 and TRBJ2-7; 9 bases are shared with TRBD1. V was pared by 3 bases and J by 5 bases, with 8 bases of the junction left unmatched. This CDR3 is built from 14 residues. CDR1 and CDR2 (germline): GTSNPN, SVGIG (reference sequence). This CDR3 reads CAWSGGTGRNEQYF. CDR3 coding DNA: TGTGCCTGGAGCGGGGGGACAGGGAGAAACGAGCAGTACTTC.

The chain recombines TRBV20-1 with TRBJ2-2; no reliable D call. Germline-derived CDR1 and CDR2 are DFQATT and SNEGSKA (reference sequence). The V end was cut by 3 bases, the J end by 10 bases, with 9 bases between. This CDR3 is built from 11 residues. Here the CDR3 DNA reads TGCAGTGCTAGGGGCAGGAAGGAGCTGTTTTTT. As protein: CSARGRKELFF.

CDR3 coding DNA: TGTGCCATCAGTGACAGCGGGCTACCCCACCCAGATACGCAGTATTTT. It codes for CAISDSGLPHPDTQYF. V usage is TRBV10-3 and J usage is TRBJ2-3, with D possibly matching TRBD2 (6 bases). V lost 3 bases and J lost 4, with 17 bases in between. The CDR3 consists of 16 residues. Per the germline V gene, CDR1 is ENHRY and CDR2 is SYGVKD.

CDR3 region: CASSRWGSINTEAFF. The CDR3 nucleotides are TGTGCCAGTAGTCGGTGGGGCAGCATAAACACTGAAGCTTTCTTT. This chain uses TRBV19 with TRBJ1-1; weak D call: TRBD1 (5 bases). The CDR3 extends over 15 amino acids. CDR1 and CDR2 from the germline V gene are LNHDA and SQIVND (reference sequence). Trimming took 5 bases from V and 2 from J, leaving 15 bases between them. Looking up the rest from reference TRBV19 and TRBJ1-1 gives the full variable domain: DGGITQSPKYLFRKEGQNVTLSCEQNLNHDAMYWYRQDPGQGLRLIYYSQIVNDFQKGDIAEGYSVSREKKESFPLTVTSAQKNPTAFYLCASSRWGSINTEAFFGQGTRLTVV.